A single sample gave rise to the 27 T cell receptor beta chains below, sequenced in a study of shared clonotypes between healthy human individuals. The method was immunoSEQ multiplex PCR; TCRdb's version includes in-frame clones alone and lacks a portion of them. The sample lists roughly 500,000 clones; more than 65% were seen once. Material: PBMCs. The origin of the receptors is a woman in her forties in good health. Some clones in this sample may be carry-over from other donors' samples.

The CDR3 sequence: CASSPLGGTQETQYF. DNA for the CDR3: TGCGCCAGCAGCCCCTTGGGCGGGACTCAAGAGACCCAGTACTTC. The rearrangement joins TRBV5-1 to TRBJ2-5; possible D gene TRBD2, 6 bases. Germline assignment: CDR1 SGHRS and CDR2 YFSETQ. The germline V and J ends were trimmed by 4 bases and 2 bases, with 15 bases remaining between them. The CDR3 length is 15 residues.

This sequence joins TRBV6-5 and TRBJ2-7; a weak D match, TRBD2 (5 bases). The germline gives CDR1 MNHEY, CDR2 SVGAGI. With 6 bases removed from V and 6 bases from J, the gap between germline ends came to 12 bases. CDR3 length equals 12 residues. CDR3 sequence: CASRGLALEQYF. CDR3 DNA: TGTGCCAGCAGGGGCCTAGCTCTCGAGCAGTACTTC.

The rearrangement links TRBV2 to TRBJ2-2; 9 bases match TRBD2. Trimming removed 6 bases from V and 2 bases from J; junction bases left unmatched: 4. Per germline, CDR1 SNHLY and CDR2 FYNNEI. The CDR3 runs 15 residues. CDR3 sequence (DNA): TGTGCCAGCAGGACTAGCGGAGCTAACACCGGGGAGCTGTTTTTT. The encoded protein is CASRTSGANTGELFF.

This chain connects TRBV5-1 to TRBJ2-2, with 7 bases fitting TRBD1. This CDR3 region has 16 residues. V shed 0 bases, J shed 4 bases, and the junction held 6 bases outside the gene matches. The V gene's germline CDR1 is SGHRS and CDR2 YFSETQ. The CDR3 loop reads CASSLGQGPITGELFF. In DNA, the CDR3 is TGCGCCAGCAGCTTGGGACAGGGTCCGATCACCGGGGAGCTGTTTTTT.

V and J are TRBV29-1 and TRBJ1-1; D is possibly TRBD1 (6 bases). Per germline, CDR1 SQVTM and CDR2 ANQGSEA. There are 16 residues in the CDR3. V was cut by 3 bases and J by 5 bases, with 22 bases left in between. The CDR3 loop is CSVDIGRVEGGTEAFF. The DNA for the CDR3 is TGCAGCGTTGACATCGGGCGGGTAGAAGGGGGGACTGAAGCTTTCTTT. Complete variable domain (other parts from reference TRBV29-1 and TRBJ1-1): SAVISQKPSRDICQRGTSLTIQCQVDSQVTMMFWYRQQPGQSLTLIATANQGSEATYESGFVIDKFPISRPNLTFSTLTVSNMSPEDSSIYLCSVDIGRVEGGTEAFFGQGTRLTVV.

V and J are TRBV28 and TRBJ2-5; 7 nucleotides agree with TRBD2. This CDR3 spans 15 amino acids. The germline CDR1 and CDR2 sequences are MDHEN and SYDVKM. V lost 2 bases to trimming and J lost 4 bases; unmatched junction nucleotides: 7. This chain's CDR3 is CASSLRGRAVETQYF. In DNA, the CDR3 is TGTGCCAGCAGTTTACGAGGGAGGGCGGTAGAGACCCAGTACTTC.

CDR3 coding DNA: TGTGCCAGTAGTATAACAGGGGGAGCGTATGGCTACACCTTC. Protein sequence: CASSITGGAYGYTF. The V and J genes are TRBV19 and TRBJ1-2, with TRBD1 matching over 8 bases. V shed 2 bases, J shed 5 bases, and the junction held 4 bases outside the gene matches. The CDR3 extends over 14 amino acids. The germline V gene encodes CDR1 LNHDA and CDR2 SQIVND (reference sequence).

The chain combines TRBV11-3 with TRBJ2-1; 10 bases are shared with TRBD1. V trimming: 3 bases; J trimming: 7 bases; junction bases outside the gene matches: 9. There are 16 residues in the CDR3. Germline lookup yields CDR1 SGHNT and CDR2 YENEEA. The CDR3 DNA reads TGTGCCAGCAGCTTGGCCGGGACAGGGGCGTCAAATGAGCAGTTCTTC. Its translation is CASSLAGTGASNEQFF.

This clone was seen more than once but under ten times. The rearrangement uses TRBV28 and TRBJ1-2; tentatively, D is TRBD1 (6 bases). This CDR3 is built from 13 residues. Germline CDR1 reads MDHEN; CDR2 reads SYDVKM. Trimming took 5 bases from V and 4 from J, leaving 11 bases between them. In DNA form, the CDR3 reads TGTGCCAGCAGTGTACAGGGCCTCTATGGCTACACCTTC. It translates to CASSVQGLYGYTF.

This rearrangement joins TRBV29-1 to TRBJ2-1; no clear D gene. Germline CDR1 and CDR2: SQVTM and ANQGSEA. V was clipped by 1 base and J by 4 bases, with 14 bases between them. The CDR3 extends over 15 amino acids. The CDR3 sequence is CSVEGLENVYNEQFF. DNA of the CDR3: TGCAGCGTTGAAGGTTTAGAGAACGTATACAATGAGCAGTTCTTC.

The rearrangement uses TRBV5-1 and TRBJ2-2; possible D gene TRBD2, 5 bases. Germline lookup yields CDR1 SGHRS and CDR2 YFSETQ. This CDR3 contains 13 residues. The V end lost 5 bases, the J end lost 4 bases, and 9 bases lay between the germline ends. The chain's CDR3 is CASSYRGTGELFF. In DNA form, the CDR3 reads TGCGCCAGCAGTTATCGGGGCACCGGGGAGCTGTTTTTT.

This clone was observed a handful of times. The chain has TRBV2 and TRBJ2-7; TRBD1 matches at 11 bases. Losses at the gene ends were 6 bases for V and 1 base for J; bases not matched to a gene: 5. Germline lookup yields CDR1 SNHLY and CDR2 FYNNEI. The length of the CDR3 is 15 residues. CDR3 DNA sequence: TGTGCCAGCAGCACTGGACAGGGGGCGTCCTACGAGCAGTACTTC. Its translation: CASSTGQGASYEQYF.

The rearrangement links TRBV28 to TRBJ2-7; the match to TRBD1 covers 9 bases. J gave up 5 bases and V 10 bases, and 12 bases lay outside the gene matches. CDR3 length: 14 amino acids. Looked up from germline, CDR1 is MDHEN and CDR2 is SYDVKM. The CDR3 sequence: CAINSWTGDNEQYF. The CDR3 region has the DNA TGTGCCATCAACTCCTGGACAGGGGACAACGAGCAGTACTTC.

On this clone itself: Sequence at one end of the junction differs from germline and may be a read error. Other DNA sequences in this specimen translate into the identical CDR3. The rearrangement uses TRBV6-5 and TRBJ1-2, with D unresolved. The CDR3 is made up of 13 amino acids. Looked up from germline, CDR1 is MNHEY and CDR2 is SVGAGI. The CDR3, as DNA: TGTGCCAGCAGAAACGACCCCAGCCATGGCTATACCTTC. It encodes CASRNDPSHGYTF.

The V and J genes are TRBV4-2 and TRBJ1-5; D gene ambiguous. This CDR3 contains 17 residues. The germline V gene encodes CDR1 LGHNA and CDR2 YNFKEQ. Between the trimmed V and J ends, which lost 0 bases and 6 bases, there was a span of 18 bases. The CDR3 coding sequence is TGTGCCAGCAGCCAAGAAAGACGGCCCGACGGCGGTCAGCCCCAGCATTTT. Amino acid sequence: CASSQERRPDGGQPQHF.

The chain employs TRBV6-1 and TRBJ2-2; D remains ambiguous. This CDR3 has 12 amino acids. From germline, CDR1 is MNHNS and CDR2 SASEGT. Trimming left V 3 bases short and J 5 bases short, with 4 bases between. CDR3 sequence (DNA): TGTGCCAGCAGTGATGGGACCGGGGAGCTGTTTTTT. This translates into CASSDGTGELFF.

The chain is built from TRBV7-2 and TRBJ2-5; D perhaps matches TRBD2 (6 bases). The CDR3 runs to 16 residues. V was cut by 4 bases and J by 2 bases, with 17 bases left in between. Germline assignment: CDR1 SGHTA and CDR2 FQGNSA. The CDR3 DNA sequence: TGTGCCAGCAGCTCAACGGGGGTAGCGTGGCAAGAGACCCAGTACTTC. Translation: CASSSTGVAWQETQYF.

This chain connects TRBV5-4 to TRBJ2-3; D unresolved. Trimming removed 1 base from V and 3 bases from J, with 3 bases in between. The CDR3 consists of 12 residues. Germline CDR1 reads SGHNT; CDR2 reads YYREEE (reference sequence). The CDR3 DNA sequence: TGTGCCAGCAGCTTGCAAACAGATACGCAGTATTTT. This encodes CASSLQTDTQYF. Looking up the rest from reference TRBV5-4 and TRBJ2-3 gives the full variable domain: ETGVTQSPTHLIKTRGQQVTLRCSSQSGHNTVSWYQQALGQGPQFIFQYYREEENGRGNFPPRFSGLQFPNYSSELNVNALELDDSALYLCASSLQTDTQYFGPGTRLTVL.

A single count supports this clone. CDR3 nucleotides: TGTGCCACCAGCAGAGGCGTGCCGGGACAGGGGGGCTCCTACGAGCAGTACTTC. Translation gives CATSRGVPGQGGSYEQYF. The chain recombines TRBV15 with TRBJ2-7; 11 nucleotides line up with TRBD1. The CDR3 sequence is 18 residues long. V lost 1 base and J lost 0; bases outside the gene matches: 8. Germline V gives CDR1 LNHNV, CDR2 YYDKDF (reference sequence). Filled out from reference TRBV15 and TRBJ2-7, the complete variable domain reads DAMVIQNPRYQVTQFGKPVTLSCSQTLNHNVMYWYQQKSSQAPKLLFHYYDKDFNNEADTPDNFQSRRPNTSFCFLDIRSPGLGDTAMYLCATSRGVPGQGGSYEQYFGPGTRLTVT.

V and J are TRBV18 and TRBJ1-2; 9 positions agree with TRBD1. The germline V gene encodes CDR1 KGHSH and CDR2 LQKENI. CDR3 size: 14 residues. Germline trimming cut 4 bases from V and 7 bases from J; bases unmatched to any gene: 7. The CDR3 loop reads CASSLGQGRSGYTF. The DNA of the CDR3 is TGTGCCAGCTCACTTGGACAGGGGAGGAGTGGCTACACCTTC.

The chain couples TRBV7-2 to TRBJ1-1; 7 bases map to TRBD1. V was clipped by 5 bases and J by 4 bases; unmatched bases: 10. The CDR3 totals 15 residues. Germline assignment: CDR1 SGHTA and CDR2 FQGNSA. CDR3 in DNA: TGTGCCAGCAGCCCAAACGGGCAGGGGGTCACTGAAGCTTTCTTT. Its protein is CASSPNGQGVTEAFF.

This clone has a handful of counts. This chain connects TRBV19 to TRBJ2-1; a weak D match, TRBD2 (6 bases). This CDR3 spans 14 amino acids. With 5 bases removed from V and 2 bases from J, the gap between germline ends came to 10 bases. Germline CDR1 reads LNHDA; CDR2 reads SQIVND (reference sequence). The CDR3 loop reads CASSLPGAYNEQFF. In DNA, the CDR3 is TGTGCCAGTAGTCTCCCGGGGGCCTACAATGAGCAGTTCTTC.

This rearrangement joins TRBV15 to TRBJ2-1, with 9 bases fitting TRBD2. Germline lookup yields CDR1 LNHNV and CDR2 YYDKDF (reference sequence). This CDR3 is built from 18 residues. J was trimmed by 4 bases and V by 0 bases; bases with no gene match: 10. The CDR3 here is CATSREEGSGRQYNEQFF. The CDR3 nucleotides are TGTGCCACCAGCAGAGAAGAGGGAAGCGGGAGGCAATACAATGAGCAGTTCTTC.

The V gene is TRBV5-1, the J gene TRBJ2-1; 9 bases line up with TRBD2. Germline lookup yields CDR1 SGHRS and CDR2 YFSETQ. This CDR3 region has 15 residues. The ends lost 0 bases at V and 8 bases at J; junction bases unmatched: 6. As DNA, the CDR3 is TGCGCCAGCAGCTTGGTTAGCGGGAGTATCGATGAGCAGTTCTTC. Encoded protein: CASSLVSGSIDEQFF.

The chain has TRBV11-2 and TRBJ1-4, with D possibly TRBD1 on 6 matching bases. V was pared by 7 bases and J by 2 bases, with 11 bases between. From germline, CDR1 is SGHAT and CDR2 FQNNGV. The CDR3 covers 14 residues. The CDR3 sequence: CASTDRSTNEKLFF. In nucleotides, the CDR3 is TGTGCCAGCACCGACAGGTCGACTAATGAAAAACTGTTTTTT.

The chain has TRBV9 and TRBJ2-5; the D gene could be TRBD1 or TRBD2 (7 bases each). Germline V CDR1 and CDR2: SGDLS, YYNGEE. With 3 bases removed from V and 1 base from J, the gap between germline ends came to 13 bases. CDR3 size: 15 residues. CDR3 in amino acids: CASSASGTVQETQYF. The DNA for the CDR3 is TGTGCCAGCAGCGCCAGCGGGACAGTCCAAGAGACCCAGTACTTC.

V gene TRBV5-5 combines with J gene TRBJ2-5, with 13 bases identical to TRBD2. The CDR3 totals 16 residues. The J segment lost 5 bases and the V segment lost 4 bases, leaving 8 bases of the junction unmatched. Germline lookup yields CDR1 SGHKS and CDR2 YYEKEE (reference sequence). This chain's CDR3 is CASSAGLAGVGETQYF. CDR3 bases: TGTGCCAGCAGCGCCGGACTAGCGGGAGTAGGGGAGACCCAGTACTTC.